This T cell receptor (beta chain) was profiled in a study of control samples from healthy donors and cancer patients (TCRdb year 2020). About this clone: Its recognized antigen is unknown. Base qualities are not recorded, but no much larger clone differs from it by a single base.

CDR1 and CDR2 are read off the germline V gene as SGHDT and YYEEEE. V and J lose 0 bases and 1 base, and a span of 15 bases separates them. Counted from cysteine to phenylalanine, this CDR3 has 17 amino acids. The DNA shown is the 51-base CDR3, in frame from base 1. Library preparation used the immunoSEQ multiplex PCR assay. TCRdb retrieved this table from immuneACCESS and kept in-frame rearrangements only. Not all clones are present; in checked studies, unresolved V genes account for under half, and no reason is known for the remainder. The sample table lists 70,000 to 85,000 clones, approximately 82% of them with a count of one. The ten largest clones take up around 10% of the sample.

The chain is assembled from TRBV5-6 and TRBJ2-3, with no reliable assignment of the D segment. Sample: PBMCs. This receptor was taken from a man aged 60 to 69 with head and neck cancer. CDR3 sequence: CASSLATILRGTDTQYF. The sequenced DNA: TGTGCCAGCAGCTTGGCCACGATTCTACGGGGCACAGATACGCAGTATTTT.